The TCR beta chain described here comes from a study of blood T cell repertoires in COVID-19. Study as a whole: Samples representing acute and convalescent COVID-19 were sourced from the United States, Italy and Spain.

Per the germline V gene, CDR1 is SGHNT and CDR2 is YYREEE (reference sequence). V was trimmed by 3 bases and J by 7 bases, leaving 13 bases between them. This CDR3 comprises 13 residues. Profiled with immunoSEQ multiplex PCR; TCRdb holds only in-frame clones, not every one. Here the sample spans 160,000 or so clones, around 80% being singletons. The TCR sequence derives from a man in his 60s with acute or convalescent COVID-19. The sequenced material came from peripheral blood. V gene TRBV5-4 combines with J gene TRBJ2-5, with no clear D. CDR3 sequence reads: CASSYLTSGTQYF. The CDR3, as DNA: TGTGCCAGCAGCTACCTGACGTCGGGGACCCAGTACTTC.